Listed below are T cell receptor beta chains from one sample, sequenced in a study of blood T cell repertoires in COVID-19. The data were produced by immunoSEQ multiplex PCR, yet TCRdb's version contains in-frame clones alone and is incomplete. The data hold 200,000 to 250,000 clones, with just over 85% observed a single time. Sequencing was done on a sample of PBMCs or T cells enriched from blood (not recorded which). These receptors were collected from a woman in her forties with acute COVID-19. Both conserved end residues are part of each CDR3. The order of the fields is V gene, clone size, J gene, D gene, CDR3 protein, CDR3 DNA. The D gene is left open where the match is weak. Part of the rows lack a size; the others show once, few, many or a class for expanded clones.

>TRBV27|NA|TRBJ1-2|NA
CASSLSGAMRDYGYTF
TGTGCCAGCAGTTTAAGCGGGGCCATGCGAGACTATGGCTACACCTTC
>TRBV18|NA|TRBJ1-4|NA
CASSRAGDEKLFF
TGTGCCAGCTCACGGGCAGGGGATGAAAAACTGTTTTTT
>TRBV29-1|NA|TRBJ2-1|TRBD1
CSVEENRGSHSEQFF
TGCAGCGTTGAAGAGAACAGGGGGTCTCATAGTGAGCAGTTCTTC
>TRBV7-6|few|TRBJ2-3|NA
CASSLNTASTDTQYF
TGTGCCAGCAGCTTAAATACCGCGAGCACAGATACGCAGTATTTT
>TRBV7-9|NA|TRBJ1-5|NA
CASSRQVAQPQHF
TGTGCCAGCAGCAGACAGGTAGCTCAGCCCCAGCATTTT
>TRBV3-1/TRBV3-2|NA|TRBJ1-5|NA
CASSPREGVNQPQHF
TGTGCCAGCAGCCCCCGAGAGGGGGTGAATCAGCCCCAGCATTTT
>TRBV20-1|NA|TRBJ1-6|NA
CSARGSGRFHF
TGCAGTGCTAGAGGGAGCGGACGGTTCCACTTT
>TRBV6-5|NA|TRBJ1-5|NA
CASKGRVGTNQPQHF
TGTGCCAGCAAAGGTCGGGTTGGCACAAATCAGCCCCAGCATTTT
>TRBV27|NA|TRBJ2-1|TRBD2
CASSRPGRNYNEQFF
TGTGCCAGCAGCCGCCCCGGGAGGAACTACAATGAGCAGTTCTTC
>TRBV27|NA|TRBJ2-3|TRBD1
CASSSAGQGSTDTQYF
TGTGCCAGCAGTTCCGCGGGACAGGGTAGCACAGATACGCAGTATTTT
>TRBV5-6|NA|TRBJ2-2|TRBD1
CASSTGTGEAGELFF
TGTGCCAGCAGTACCGGGACAGGGGAAGCCGGGGAGCTGTTTTTT
>TRBV5-1|NA|TRBJ2-2|NA
CASTEIWQTIYPGELFF
TGCGCCAGCACCGAGATCTGGCAGACAATTTACCCCGGGGAGCTGTTTTTT
>TRBV6-5|NA|TRBJ1-5|NA
CASSYSTGGNNQPQHF
TGTGCCAGCAGTTACTCGACCGGGGGGAACAATCAGCCCCAGCATTTT
>TRBV24-1|NA|TRBJ1-2|NA
CATSVRGSGGYTF
TGTGCCACCAGTGTTAGGGGATCGGGTGGCTACACCTTC
>TRBV4-1|NA|TRBJ1-1|NA
CASSRRPPGQRLNTEAFF
TGCGCCAGCAGCCGACGTCCACCGGGACAAAGATTGAACACTGAAGCTTTCTTT
>TRBV5-1|NA|TRBJ1-1|TRBD1
CASSSPSGTGVMGTEAFF
TGCGCCAGCAGCTCTCCCTCCGGGACAGGAGTAATGGGCACTGAAGCTTTCTTT
>TRBV5-1|NA|TRBJ2-7|NA
CASSFKPVGENEQYF
TGCGCCAGCAGCTTCAAACCAGTCGGAGAGAACGAGCAGTACTTC
>TRBV28|NA|TRBJ1-1|NA
CASSLSGTRGTEAFF
TGTGCCAGCAGTCTATCTGGGACAAGGGGGACTGAAGCTTTCTTT
>TRBV7-2|NA|TRBJ2-1|TRBD1
CASSSPGTGVYNEQFF
TGTGCCAGCAGCTCTCCCGGGACAGGGGTATACAATGAGCAGTTCTTC
>TRBV25-1|NA|TRBJ2-1|TRBD2
CASSEQVAGGPRNEQFF
TGTGCCAGCAGTGAACAGGTAGCGGGAGGGCCTAGAAATGAGCAGTTCTTC
>TRBV5-1|NA|TRBJ1-2|NA
CASRQGGSIDYGYTF
TGCGCCAGCAGACAGGGTGGATCGATCGACTATGGCTACACCTTC
>TRBV27|NA|TRBJ2-7|TRBD1
CASSTRQGEPTEQYF
TGTGCCAGCAGTACTAGACAGGGTGAGCCTACTGAACAGTACTTC
>TRBV4-3|NA|TRBJ1-6|NA
CASSHENSPLHF
TGCGCCAGCAGCCATGAGAATTCACCCCTCCACTTT
>TRBV5-1|NA|TRBJ2-1|TRBD2
CASSPPVRIAGGPGNEQFF
TGCGCCAGCAGCCCCCCGGTCAGGATAGCGGGAGGGCCGGGCAATGAGCAGTTCTTC
>TRBV28|NA|TRBJ1-4|TRBD1
CASSFPGQGATNEKLFF
TGTGCCAGCAGTTTCCCGGGACAGGGGGCGACTAATGAAAAACTGTTTTTT
>TRBV11-2|NA|TRBJ1-4|NA
CASSPRSGEKLFF
TGTGCCAGCAGCCCACGCTCCGGTGAAAAACTGTTTTTT
>TRBV28|once|TRBJ1-1|TRBD1
CASSPDRGVGNTEAFF
TGTGCCAGCAGCCCCGACAGGGGCGTCGGGAACACTGAAGCTTTCTTT
>TRBV18|NA|TRBJ1-1|NA
CASSPSRMGPGSGEAFF
TGTGCCAGCTCACCATCCCGGATGGGGCCAGGGTCGGGTGAAGCTTTCTTT
>TRBV3-1/TRBV3-2|once|TRBJ1-2|NA
CASSQDRVYGYTF
TGTGCCAGCAGCCAGGACAGAGTATATGGCTACACCTTC
>TRBV6-5|NA|TRBJ2-1|NA
CASSAVVVSTNEQFF
TGTGCCAGCAGCGCCGTGGTAGTTAGTACCAATGAGCAGTTCTTC
>TRBV27|NA|TRBJ2-3|TRBD1
CASRTGGTRTDTQYF
TGTGCCAGCAGGACAGGGGGGACTCGCACAGATACGCAGTATTTT
>TRBV5-6|NA|TRBJ2-5|NA
CASSSGIQETQYF
TGTGCCAGCAGCTCCGGGATCCAAGAGACCCAGTACTTC
>TRBV25-1|once|TRBJ2-5|TRBD1
CASRNPSKTGEETQYF
TGTGCCAGCAGAAACCCCTCCAAGACAGGGGAAGAGACCCAGTACTTC
>TRBV4-3|NA|TRBJ2-3|TRBD2
CASSPSSGSTDTQYF
TGCGCCAGCAGCCCGTCTAGCGGGAGCACAGATACGCAGTATTTT
>TRBV19|NA|TRBJ2-1|TRBD2
CASSVLLAESSYNEQFF
TGTGCCAGTAGTGTCCTACTAGCGGAGAGCTCCTACAATGAGCAGTTCTTC
>TRBV12-3/TRBV12-4|NA|TRBJ2-1|NA
CASSSREKQFF
TGTGCCAGCAGTTCCCGGGAGAAGCAGTTCTTC
>TRBV5-1|NA|TRBJ1-1|TRBD1
CASSSGDSRETLRFEAFF
TGCGCCAGCAGCTCCGGGGACAGTAGGGAGACACTTCGCTTCGAAGCTTTCTTT
>TRBV28|NA|TRBJ1-1|NA
CASSLRRKNTEAFF
TGTGCCAGCAGTTTAAGGCGGAAGAACACTGAAGCTTTCTTT
>TRBV6-1|NA|TRBJ1-5|TRBD1
CASSEDRGLTKPQHF
TGTGCCAGCAGTGAGGACAGGGGGCTAACGAAGCCCCAGCATTTT
>TRBV28|NA|TRBJ2-7|TRBD1
CASISGTVPYEQYF
TGTGCCAGCATTTCCGGGACAGTACCCTACGAGCAGTACTTC
>TRBV10-2|NA|TRBJ1-1|NA
CASSEGTRRTEAFF
TGCGCCAGCAGTGAGGGCACCCGAAGAACTGAAGCTTTCTTT
>TRBV28|NA|TRBJ2-1|TRBD2
CASSLWGLAASTYNEQFF
TGTGCCAGCAGTTTATGGGGACTAGCGGCCAGTACCTACAATGAGCAGTTCTTC
>TRBV7-9|once|TRBJ1-6|TRBD1
CASSERTGRGTSPLHF
TGTGCCAGCAGCGAAAGGACAGGAAGGGGAACTTCACCCCTCCACTTT
>TRBV6-5|NA|TRBJ2-7|TRBD2
CASSPGGVYEQYF
TGTGCCAGCAGTCCCGGGGGGGTCTACGAGCAGTACTTC